Listed here are 25 T cell receptor beta chains from one sample, sequenced in a study of CD8 T cells in Susac syndrome. The RNA input was roughly 0.45 to 1 ug, and it was reverse transcribed with random hexamers. From the immunoSEQ multiplex PCR reads, TCRdb called clonotypes with MiXCR, one entry per CDR3 protein. The sample consists of approximately 130,000 distinct CDR3 sequences, around 91% of them appearing once. Specimen: CD8+ T cells from PBMCs. The receptor set was obtained from a human donor with multiple sclerosis.

This clonotype came up a few times. CDR3 protein: CASSPDRETQYF. CDR3 coding DNA: TGTGCCAGCAGTCCGGACCGAGAGACCCAGTACTTC. This sequence joins TRBV12-3 or TRBV12-4 and TRBJ2-5; D gene uncertain. V dropped 5 bases and J dropped 4 bases, with 8 bases sitting between them. The CDR3 is made up of 12 amino acids.

V is TRBV30 and J is TRBJ2-5; D tentatively fits TRBD1 or TRBD2 (5 bases each). Trimming shortened V by 4 bases and J by 5 bases, and 17 bases separated the two germline ends. This CDR3 is built from 14 residues. Germline CDR1 reads GTSNPN; CDR2 reads SVGIG (reference sequence). CDR3 DNA sequence: TGTGCCTGGAACTGGGGACCTCGGACGGAGACCCAGTACTTC. Translating gives CAWNWGPRTETQYF.

The chain has TRBV20-1 and TRBJ2-7; no clear D gene. The CDR3 totals 14 residues. Trimming cost V 0 bases and J 4 bases, with 13 bases left between them. From germline, CDR1 is DFQATT and CDR2 SNEGSKA (reference sequence). This CDR3 is CSAREGQAKYEQYF. CDR3 DNA sequence: TGCAGTGCTAGAGAGGGCCAGGCGAAATACGAGCAGTACTTC.

The chain uses TRBV18 and TRBJ2-1; D not resolved. V gave up 0 bases and J gave up 7 bases, with 7 bases separating them. Germline values: CDR1 KGHSH, CDR2 LQKENI. This CDR3 comprises 13 residues. CDR3 loop: CASSPPVANEQFF. Here the CDR3 DNA reads TGTGCCAGCTCACCACCTGTGGCTAATGAGCAGTTCTTC.

V and J are TRBV15 and TRBJ2-1; 7 positions match TRBD1. This CDR3 region has 15 residues. In germline, CDR1 is LNHNV, CDR2 YYDKDF (reference sequence). V lost 3 bases and J lost 8; bases outside the gene matches: 10. The CDR3 DNA reads TGTGCCACCAGCAGGCTAGGGGGCAGCATCGATGAGCAGTTCTTC. Its protein product is CATSRLGGSIDEQFF. Combining the CDR3 with reference TRBV15 and TRBJ2-1 gives the whole variable domain DAMVIQNPRYQVTQFGKPVTLSCSQTLNHNVMYWYQQKSSQAPKLLFHYYDKDFNNEADTPDNFQSRRPNTSFCFLDIRSPGLGDTAMYLCATSRLGGSIDEQFFGPGTRLTVL.

V usage is TRBV18 and J usage is TRBJ1-1; perhaps TRBD1 as D (5 bases). The CDR3 is 13 residues long. Germline CDR1 is KGHSH and CDR2 is LQKENI. V lost 0 bases and J 6 bases, leaving 8 bases between the germline ends. The CDR3 here is CASSPPGAAEAFF. The DNA for the CDR3 is TGTGCCAGCTCACCACCTGGGGCGGCTGAAGCTTTCTTT.

This chain connects TRBV5-6 to TRBJ1-5; 7 nucleotides agree with TRBD1. The ends lost 3 bases at V and 9 bases at J; junction bases unmatched: 12. The CDR3 is 15 residues long. The germline CDR1 and CDR2 sequences are SGHDT and YYEEEE. CDR3 bases: TGTGCCAGCAGCTCCCAAGACAGGGAGCGATCGCCCCAGCATTTT. Translation gives CASSSQDRERSPQHF.

The chain couples TRBV27 to TRBJ1-4, with 7 bases that match TRBD1. This CDR3 is built from 15 residues. Germline values: CDR1 MNHEY, CDR2 SMNVEV (reference sequence). The J segment lost 10 bases and the V segment lost 2 bases, leaving 10 bases of the junction unmatched. The CDR3 region has the DNA TGTGCCAGCAGTTTAACCTGGACAGGTGCGAGAAAACTGTTTTTT. Its translation is CASSLTWTGARKLFF. The full variable domain, with the rest looked up from reference TRBV27 and TRBJ1-4, is EAQVTQNPRYLITVTGKKLTVTCSQNMNHEYMSWYRQDPGLGLRQIYYSMNVEVTDKGDVPEGYKVSRKEKRNFPLILESPSPNQTSLYFCASSLTWTGARKLFFGSGTQLSVL.

This chain connects TRBV29-1 to TRBJ1-1, with a weak D call TRBD1 (5 bases). Trimming removed 3 bases at V and 2 bases at J, with 22 bases between. Looked up from germline, CDR1 is SQVTM and CDR2 is ANQGSEA. The CDR3 is made up of 17 amino acids. DNA of the CDR3: TGCAGCGTTGATGCGGCAGGGACCATTTCCATTAACACTGAAGCTTTCTTT. The encoded protein is CSVDAAGTISINTEAFF.

This rearrangement joins TRBV28 to TRBJ1-1; D may be TRBD1 (5 bases). CDR1 and CDR2 from the germline V gene are MDHEN and SYDVKM. V was clipped by 8 bases and J by 3 bases, with 13 bases between them. The CDR3 spans 13 residues. The CDR3 loop is CASGQSGDTEAFF. In nucleotides, the CDR3 is TGTGCCAGCGGACAAAGCGGGGACACTGAAGCTTTCTTT.

The rearrangement joins TRBV19 to TRBJ1-5, with a tentative D call TRBD1 (5 bases). This CDR3 comprises 13 residues. V dropped 11 bases and J dropped 0 bases, with 11 bases sitting between them. The V gene's germline CDR1 is LNHDA and CDR2 SQIVND (reference sequence). This CDR3 is CASGGFSNQPQHF. The CDR3 DNA follows: TGTGCCTCGGGGGGTTTTAGCAATCAGCCCCAGCATTTT.

Written as DNA, the CDR3 is TGTGCCAGCAGTCAGGGACAGGCCATGGGCCAGCCCCAGCATTTT. Residues: CASSQGQAMGQPQHF. The chain recombines TRBV28 with TRBJ1-5; 8 positions match TRBD1. Losses at the gene ends were 5 bases for V and 7 bases for J; bases not matched to a gene: 10. This CDR3 spans 15 amino acids. CDR1 is MDHEN and CDR2 is SYDVKM in the germline V gene.

The chain employs TRBV28 and TRBJ2-7; perhaps TRBD1 as D (5 bases). This CDR3 contains 15 residues. The V gene lost 4 bases and the J gene lost 3 bases, with 16 bases spanning the gap. Germline CDR1 and CDR2: MDHEN and SYDVKM. CDR3 nucleotides: TGTGCCAGCAGTTACGTTCAGGACACAGGCTACGAGCAGTACTTC. Translating gives CASSYVQDTGYEQYF.

The V and J genes are TRBV6-2 or TRBV6-3 and TRBJ2-1; no reliable D call. Per germline, CDR1 MNHEY and CDR2 SVGEGT. V lost 0 bases, J lost 8 bases, and 8 bases lay in between. The CDR3 is 13 amino acids. The CDR3 is CASSYSLFDEQFF. The CDR3 DNA sequence: TGTGCCAGCAGTTACTCGTTGTTCGATGAGCAGTTCTTC.

The V gene is TRBV2, the J gene TRBJ2-1, with 10 positions matching TRBD2. J was trimmed by 6 bases and V by 5 bases; bases with no gene match: 7. The germline gives CDR1 SNHLY, CDR2 FYNNEI. The CDR3 runs 15 residues. In nucleotides, the CDR3 is TGTGCCAGCAGTACTAGCGGGATAAGCGTCAATGAGCAGTTCTTC. Translated: CASSTSGISVNEQFF.

The V gene is TRBV12-5, the J gene TRBJ1-2, with D unclear. From germline, CDR1 is LGHNT and CDR2 FRNRAP. Trimming left V 3 bases short and J 4 bases short, with 6 bases between. The CDR3 runs to 12 residues. CDR3 sequence (DNA): TGTGCTAGTGGTTTCAACCGCTATGGCTACACCTTC. Translation: CASGFNRYGYTF.

The chain carries TRBV12-3 or TRBV12-4 and TRBJ1-5; D is unresolved. This CDR3 has 13 amino acids. The germline V and J ends were trimmed by 2 bases and 4 bases, with 6 bases remaining between them. The chain's CDR3 is CASSLMPNQPQHF. The CDR3 region has the DNA TGTGCCAGCAGTTTAATGCCTAATCAGCCCCAGCATTTT.

The V gene is TRBV12-3 or TRBV12-4, the J gene TRBJ2-1, with D possibly being TRBD1 (5 bases). The J call may not be correct, given that the DNA end is closer to TRBJ2-7. This CDR3 contains 14 residues. The CDR3 DNA reads TGTGCCAGCAGTTTCATGGGGCTCGACTACGAGCAGTACTTC. Protein product: CASSFMGLDYEQYF.

This clonotype was observed once. This rearrangement joins TRBV6-5 to TRBJ1-6; maybe TRBD1 (5 bases). Trimming left V 7 bases short and J 8 bases short, with 18 bases between. This CDR3 has 15 amino acids. CDR1 MNHEY and CDR2 SVGAGI come from the germline V gene. Here the CDR3 reads CASTFTPPGDSPLHF. The CDR3 nucleotides read TGTGCCAGCACTTTTACCCCCCCGGGGGATTCACCCCTCCACTTT.

The chain couples TRBV4-3 to TRBJ2-4; D is unresolved. Germline-derived CDR1 and CDR2 are LGHNA and YSLEER. The CDR3 is 13 residues long. V was pared by 0 bases and J by 6 bases, with 6 bases between. CDR3 in amino acids: CASSQDRLNIQYF. The CDR3, as DNA: TGCGCCAGCAGCCAAGATAGATTAAACATTCAGTACTTC.

This clonotype came up a few times. CDR3: CSARILVSYEQYF. Here the CDR3 DNA reads TGCAGTGCTAGAATTTTGGTGTCCTACGAGCAGTACTTC. This chain joins TRBV20-1 and TRBJ2-7, with D hard to call. The CDR3 totals 13 residues. From germline, CDR1 is DFQATT and CDR2 SNEGSKA (reference sequence). The V end was cut by 2 bases, the J end by 1 base, with 9 bases between.

This sequence joins TRBV4-2 and TRBJ1-2; no definite D call. V was clipped by 4 bases and J by 8 bases, with 17 bases between them. The CDR3 has 14 amino acids. From germline, CDR1 is LGHNA and CDR2 YNFKEQ. CDR3 region: CASSPRLSWEGYTF. DNA for the CDR3: TGTGCCAGCAGCCCTCGGCTTTCTTGGGAGGGCTACACCTTC.

The count of this clonotype is one. CDR3 coding DNA: TGTGCCAGCAGCGGAGGGGGAGGATACGAGCAGTACTTC. Translated: CASSGGGGYEQYF. This chain connects TRBV9 to TRBJ2-7, with D possibly called TRBD1 or TRBD2 (6 bases each). Between the trimmed V and J ends, which lost 3 bases and 4 bases, there was a span of 11 bases. This CDR3 contains 13 residues. Germline lookup yields CDR1 SGDLS and CDR2 YYNGEE. The variable domain in full, with the rest retrieved from reference TRBV9 and TRBJ2-7, is DSGVTQTPKHLITATGQRVTLRCSPRSGDLSVYWYQQSLDQGLQFLIQYYNGEERAKGNILERFSAQQFPDLHSELNLSSLELGDSALYFCASSGGGGYEQYFGPGTRLTVT.

V and J are TRBV20-1 and TRBJ2-1, with D unresolved. Trimming pared 3 bases from V and 10 bases from J, leaving 10 bases between. The CDR3 is made up of 11 amino acids. Germline-derived CDR1 and CDR2 are DFQATT and SNEGSKA (reference sequence). CDR3 in amino acids: CSASLGGEQFF. CDR3 DNA sequence: TGCAGTGCTAGCCTGGGTGGGGAGCAGTTCTTC.

The genes are TRBV3-1 and TRBJ1-1; D is undetermined. Trimming shortened V by 6 bases and J by 3 bases, and 11 bases separated the two germline ends. Germline loops: CDR1 LGHDT, CDR2 YNNKEL (reference sequence). The CDR3 sequence is 13 residues long. The DNA of the CDR3 is TGTGCCAGCAGAACTGACGGTGACACTGAAGCTTTCTTT. Its protein product is CASRTDGDTEAFF.